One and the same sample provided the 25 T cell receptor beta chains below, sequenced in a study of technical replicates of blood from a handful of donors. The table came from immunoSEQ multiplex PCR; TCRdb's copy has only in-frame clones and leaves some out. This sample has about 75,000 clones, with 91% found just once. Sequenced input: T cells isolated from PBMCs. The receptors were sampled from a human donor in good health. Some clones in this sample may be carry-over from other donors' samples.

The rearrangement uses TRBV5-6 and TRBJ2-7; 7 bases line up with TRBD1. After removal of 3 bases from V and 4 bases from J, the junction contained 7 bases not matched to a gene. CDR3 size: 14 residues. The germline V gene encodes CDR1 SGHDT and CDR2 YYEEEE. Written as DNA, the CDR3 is TGTGCCAGCAGCTACAAGCCACAGGGGTACGAGCAGTACTTC. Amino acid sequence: CASSYKPQGYEQYF.

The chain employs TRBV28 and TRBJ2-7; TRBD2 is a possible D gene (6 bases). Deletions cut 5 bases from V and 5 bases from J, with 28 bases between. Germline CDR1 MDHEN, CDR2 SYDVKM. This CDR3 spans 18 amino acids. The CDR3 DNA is TGTGCCAGCAGTCTACTATTGGCCGATAGCGGACTCCTCCACGAGCAGTACTTC. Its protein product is CASSLLLADSGLLHEQYF. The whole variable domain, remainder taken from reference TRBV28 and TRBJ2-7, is DVKVTQSSRYLVKRTGEKVFLECVQDMDHENMFWYRQDPGLGLRLIYFSYDVKMKEKGDIPEGYSVSREKKERFSLILESASTNQTSMYLCASSLLLADSGLLHEQYFGPGTRLTVT.

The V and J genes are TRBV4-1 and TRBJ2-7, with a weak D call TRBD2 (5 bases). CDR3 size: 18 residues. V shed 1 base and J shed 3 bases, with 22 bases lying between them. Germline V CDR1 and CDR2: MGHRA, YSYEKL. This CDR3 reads CASSQVLVRGPADYEQYF. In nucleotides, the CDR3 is TGCGCCAGCAGCCAAGTCTTGGTTCGAGGGCCGGCAGACTACGAGCAGTACTTC.

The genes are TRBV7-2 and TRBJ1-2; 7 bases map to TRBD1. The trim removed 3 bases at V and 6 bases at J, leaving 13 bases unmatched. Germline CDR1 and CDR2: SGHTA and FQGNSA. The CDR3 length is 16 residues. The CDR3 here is CASSFPGTVDLNGYTF. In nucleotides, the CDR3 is TGTGCCAGCAGCTTCCCCGGGACAGTAGATCTTAATGGCTACACCTTC.

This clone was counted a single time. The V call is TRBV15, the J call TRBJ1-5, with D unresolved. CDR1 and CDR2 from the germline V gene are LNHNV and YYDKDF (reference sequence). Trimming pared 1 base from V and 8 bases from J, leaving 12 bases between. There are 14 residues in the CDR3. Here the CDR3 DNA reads TGTGCCACCAGCAGAGTTCAGGCCGGGAAGCCCCAGCATTTT. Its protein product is CATSRVQAGKPQHF.

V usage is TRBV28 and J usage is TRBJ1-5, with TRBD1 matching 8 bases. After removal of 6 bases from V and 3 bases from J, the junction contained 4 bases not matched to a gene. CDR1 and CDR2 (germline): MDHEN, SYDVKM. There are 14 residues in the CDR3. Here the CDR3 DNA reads TGTGCCAGCAGGTGGACAGGGCTCAATCAGCCCCAGCATTTT. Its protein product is CASRWTGLNQPQHF.

CDR3 protein: CASSESLGGNTEAFF. In DNA form, the CDR3 reads TGCGCCAGCAGTGAGTCTTTAGGGGGAAACACTGAAGCTTTCTTT. The chain is built from TRBV10-1 and TRBJ1-1; a possible D gene is TRBD1 (6 bases). The CDR3 extends over 15 amino acids. Trimming stripped 0 bases from V and 2 bases from J, with 10 bases between. Germline V gene sequence: CDR1 WNHNN, CDR2 SYGVQD (reference sequence).

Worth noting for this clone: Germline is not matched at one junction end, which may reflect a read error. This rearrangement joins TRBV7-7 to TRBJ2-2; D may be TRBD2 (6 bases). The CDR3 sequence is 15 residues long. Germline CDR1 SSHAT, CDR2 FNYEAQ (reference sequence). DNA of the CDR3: TGTGCTAGCAGCTTATCAGGGAGGATGGCCGGGGAGCTGTTTTTT. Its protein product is CASSLSGRMAGELFF.

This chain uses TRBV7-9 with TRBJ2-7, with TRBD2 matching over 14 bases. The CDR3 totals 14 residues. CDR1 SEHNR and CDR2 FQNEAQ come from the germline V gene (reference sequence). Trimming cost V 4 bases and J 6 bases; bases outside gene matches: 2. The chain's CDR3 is CASSSGTSGSEQYF. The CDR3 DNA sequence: TGTGCCAGCAGCTCCGGGACTAGCGGGAGCGAGCAGTACTTC. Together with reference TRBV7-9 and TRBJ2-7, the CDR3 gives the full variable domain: DTGVSQNPRHKITKRGQNVTFRCDPISEHNRLYWYRQTLGQGPEFLTYFQNEAQLEKSRLLSDRFSAERPKGSFSTLEIQRTEQGDSAMYLCASSSGTSGSEQYFGPGTRLTVT.

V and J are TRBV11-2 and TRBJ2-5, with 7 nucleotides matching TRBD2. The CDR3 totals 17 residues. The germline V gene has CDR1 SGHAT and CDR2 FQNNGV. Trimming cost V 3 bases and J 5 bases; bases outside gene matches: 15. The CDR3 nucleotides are TGTGCCAGCAGCTTTAAAAATAGGCGGGAGTACCGGGAGACCCAGTACTTC. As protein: CASSFKNRREYRETQYF.

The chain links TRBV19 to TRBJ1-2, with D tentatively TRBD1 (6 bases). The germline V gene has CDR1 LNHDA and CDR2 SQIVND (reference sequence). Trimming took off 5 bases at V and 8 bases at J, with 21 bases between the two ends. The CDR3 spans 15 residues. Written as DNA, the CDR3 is TGTGCCAGTAGTGCGGGGGGGAACAGGGAGCGGGGCTACACCTTC. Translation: CASSAGGNRERGYTF.

CDR3 sequence: CASSEMGDEQYF. The CDR3 DNA is TGTGCCAGCAGTGAGATGGGCGACGAGCAGTACTTC. The rearrangement uses TRBV6-1 and TRBJ2-7; unclear D gene. This CDR3 is built from 12 residues. V lost 3 bases, J lost 5 bases, and 8 bases lay in between. From germline, CDR1 is MNHNS and CDR2 SASEGT.

The CDR3 region is CASSLGDRVGKLFF. The CDR3 region has the DNA TGCGCCAGCAGCTTGGGGGACAGGGTCGGAAAACTGTTTTTT. The V call is TRBV5-1, the J call TRBJ1-4, with 9 bases fitting TRBD1. The germline V gene has CDR1 SGHRS and CDR2 YFSETQ. V was pared by 0 bases and J by 10 bases, with 4 bases of the junction left unmatched. The length of the CDR3 is 14 residues.

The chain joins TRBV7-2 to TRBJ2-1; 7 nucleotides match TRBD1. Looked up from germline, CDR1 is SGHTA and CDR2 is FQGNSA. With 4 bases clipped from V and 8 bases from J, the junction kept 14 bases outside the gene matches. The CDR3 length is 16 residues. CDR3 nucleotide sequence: TGTGCCAGCAGCTCGCCGGCTCTAACAGGGGCGGATGAGCAGTTCTTC. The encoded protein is CASSSPALTGADEQFF.

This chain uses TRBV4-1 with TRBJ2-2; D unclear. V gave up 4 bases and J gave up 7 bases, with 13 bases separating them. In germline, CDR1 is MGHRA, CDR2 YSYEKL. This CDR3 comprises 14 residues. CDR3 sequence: CASSPQEAIGELFF. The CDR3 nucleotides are TGCGCCAGCAGCCCCCAGGAAGCTATCGGGGAGCTGTTTTTT.

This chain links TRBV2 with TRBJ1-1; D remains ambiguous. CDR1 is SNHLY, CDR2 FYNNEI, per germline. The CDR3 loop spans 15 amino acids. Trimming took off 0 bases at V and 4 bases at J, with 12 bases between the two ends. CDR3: CASSEALMAGTEAFF. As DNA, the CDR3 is TGTGCCAGCAGTGAAGCGCTTATGGCTGGCACTGAAGCTTTCTTT.

The CDR3 DNA reads as TGTGCCAGCAGAATCCCCGGGAGGAACACTGAAGCTTTCTTT. Translated, it gives CASRIPGRNTEAFF. This chain links TRBV28 with TRBJ1-1; unclear D gene. Germline assignment: CDR1 MDHEN and CDR2 SYDVKM. This CDR3 is 14 amino acids long. V lost 6 bases, J lost 1 base, and 12 bases lay in between.

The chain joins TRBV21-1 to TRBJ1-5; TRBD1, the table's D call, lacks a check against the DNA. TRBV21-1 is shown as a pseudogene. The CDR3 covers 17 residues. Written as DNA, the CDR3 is TGTGCCAGCAGCAAAGCCAGGACAGGGGGACTCAATCAGCCCCAGCATTTT. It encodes CASSKARTGGLNQPQHF.

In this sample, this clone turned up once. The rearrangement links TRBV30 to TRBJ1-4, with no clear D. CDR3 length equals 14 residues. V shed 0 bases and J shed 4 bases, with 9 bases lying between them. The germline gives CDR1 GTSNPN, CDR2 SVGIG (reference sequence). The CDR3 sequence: CAWSVAQINEKLFF. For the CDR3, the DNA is TGTGCCTGGAGTGTAGCACAGATTAATGAAAAACTGTTTTTT.

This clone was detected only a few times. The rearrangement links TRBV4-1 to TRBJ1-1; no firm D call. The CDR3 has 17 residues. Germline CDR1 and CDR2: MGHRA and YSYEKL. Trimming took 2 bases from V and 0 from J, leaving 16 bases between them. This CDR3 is CASSQKLTEIMNTEAFF. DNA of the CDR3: TGCGCCAGCAGCCAAAAACTAACGGAGATCATGAACACTGAAGCTTTCTTT.

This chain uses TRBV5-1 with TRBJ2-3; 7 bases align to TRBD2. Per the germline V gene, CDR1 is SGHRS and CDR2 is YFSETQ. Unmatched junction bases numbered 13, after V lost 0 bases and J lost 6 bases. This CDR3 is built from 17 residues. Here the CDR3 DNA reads TGCGCCAGCAGCTTGGTCCTGAGCGGGATTGGTGGGGATACGCAGTATTTT. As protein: CASSLVLSGIGGDTQYF.

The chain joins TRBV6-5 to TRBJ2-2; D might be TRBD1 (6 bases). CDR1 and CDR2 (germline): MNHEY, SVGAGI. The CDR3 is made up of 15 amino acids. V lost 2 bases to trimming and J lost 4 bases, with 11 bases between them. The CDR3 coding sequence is TGTGCCAGCAGTTACGGGACACTCGGCACCGGGGAGCTGTTTTTT. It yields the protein CASSYGTLGTGELFF.

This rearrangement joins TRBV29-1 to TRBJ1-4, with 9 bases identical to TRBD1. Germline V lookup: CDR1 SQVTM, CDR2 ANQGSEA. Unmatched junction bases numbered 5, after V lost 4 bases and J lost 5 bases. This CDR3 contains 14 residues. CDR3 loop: CSVAGTGSNEKLFF. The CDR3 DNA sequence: TGCAGCGTTGCCGGGACAGGGTCAAATGAAAAACTGTTTTTT.

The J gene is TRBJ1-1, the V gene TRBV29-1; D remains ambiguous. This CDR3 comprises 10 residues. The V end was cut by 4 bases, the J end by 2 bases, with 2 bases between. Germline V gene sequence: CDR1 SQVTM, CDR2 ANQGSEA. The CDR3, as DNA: TGCAGCGTTGCTAACACTGAAGCTTTCTTT. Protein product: CSVANTEAFF.

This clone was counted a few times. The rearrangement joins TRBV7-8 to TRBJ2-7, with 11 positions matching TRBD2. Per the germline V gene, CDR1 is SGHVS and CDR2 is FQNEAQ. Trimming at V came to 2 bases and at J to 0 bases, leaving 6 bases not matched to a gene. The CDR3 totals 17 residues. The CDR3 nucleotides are TGTGCCAGCAGCTTACTAGCGGGAGGCCCGTCCTCCTACGAGCAGTACTTC. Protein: CASSLLAGGPSSYEQYF.